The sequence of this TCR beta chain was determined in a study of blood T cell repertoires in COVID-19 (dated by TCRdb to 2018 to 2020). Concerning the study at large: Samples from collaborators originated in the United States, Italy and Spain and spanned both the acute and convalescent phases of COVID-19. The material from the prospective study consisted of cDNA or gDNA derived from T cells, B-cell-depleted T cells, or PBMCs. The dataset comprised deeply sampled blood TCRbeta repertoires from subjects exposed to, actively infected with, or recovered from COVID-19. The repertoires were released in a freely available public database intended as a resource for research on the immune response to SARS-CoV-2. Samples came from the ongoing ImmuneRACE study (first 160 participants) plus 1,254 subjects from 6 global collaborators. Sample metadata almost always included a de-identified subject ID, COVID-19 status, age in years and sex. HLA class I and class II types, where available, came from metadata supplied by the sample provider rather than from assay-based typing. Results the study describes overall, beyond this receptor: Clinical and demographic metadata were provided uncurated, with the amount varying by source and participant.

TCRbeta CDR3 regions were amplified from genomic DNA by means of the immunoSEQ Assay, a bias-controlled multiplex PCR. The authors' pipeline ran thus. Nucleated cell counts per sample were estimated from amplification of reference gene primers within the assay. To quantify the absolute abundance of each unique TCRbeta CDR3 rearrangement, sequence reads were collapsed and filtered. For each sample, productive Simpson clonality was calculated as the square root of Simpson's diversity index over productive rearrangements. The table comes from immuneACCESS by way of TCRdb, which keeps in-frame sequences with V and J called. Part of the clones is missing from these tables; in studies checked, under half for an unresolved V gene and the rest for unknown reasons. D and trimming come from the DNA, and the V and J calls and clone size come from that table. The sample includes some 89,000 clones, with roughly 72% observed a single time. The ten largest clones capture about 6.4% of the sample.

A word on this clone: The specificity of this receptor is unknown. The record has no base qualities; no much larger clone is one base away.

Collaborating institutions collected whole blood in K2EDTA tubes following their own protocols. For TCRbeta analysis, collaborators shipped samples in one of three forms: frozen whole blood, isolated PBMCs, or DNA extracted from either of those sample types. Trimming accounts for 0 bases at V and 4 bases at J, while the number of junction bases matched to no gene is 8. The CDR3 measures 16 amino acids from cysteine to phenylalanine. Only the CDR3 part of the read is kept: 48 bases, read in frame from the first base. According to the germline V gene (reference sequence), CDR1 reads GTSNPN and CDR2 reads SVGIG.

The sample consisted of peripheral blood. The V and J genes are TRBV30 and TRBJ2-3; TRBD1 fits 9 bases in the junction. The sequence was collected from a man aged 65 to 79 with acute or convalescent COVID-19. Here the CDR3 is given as CAWSVDPGQGSDTQYF. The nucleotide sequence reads TGTGCCTGGAGTGTCGACCCGGGACAGGGTTCAGATACGCAGTATTTT.